The entry below gives a single T cell receptor beta chain sequence along with its context. These data originate in a study of blood T cells in healthy people across ages. PCR was performed a second time for roughly 7 to 11 cycles using a sample-barcoded 5' primer and a J-beta primer mix. All samples yielded 2.5 million or more CDR3-containing paired-end reads. A single record per CDR3 protein comes from TCRdb applying MiXCR to the 5' RACE reads. The profile shows around 1.5 million distinct CDR3 sequences, roughly 59% of them singletons. CDR3 length: 15 amino acids. V lost 4 bases, J lost 5 bases, and 5 bases stayed unmatched. The V gene's germline CDR1 is SGHDT and CDR2 YYEEEE.

This receptor was identified in a man in his late teens or twenties in good health. Source material: blood. V and J are TRBV5-6 and TRBJ2-2; TRBD2 aligns across 10 bases. The CDR3 nucleotides read TGTGCCAGCAGCCCCGGACTAGCGGCGACCGGGGAGCTGTTTTTT. Protein sequence: CASSPGLAATGELFF.